This T cell receptor (beta chain) comes out of a study of blood T cell repertoires in COVID-19. Study summary: T cells, B-cell-depleted T cells, or PBMCs provided the cDNA or gDNA that served as material.

This CDR3 region has 16 residues. V was pared by 0 bases and J by 1 base, with 10 bases between. CDR1 SGHRS and CDR2 YFSETQ come from the germline V gene. Here immunoSEQ multiplex PCR was the method, and the copy in TCRdb shows in-frame clones only, minus some. The data show approximately 290,000 clones, under 90% seen once. The sample comprised peripheral blood. The genes are TRBV5-1 and TRBJ2-2, with D possibly TRBD2 on 6 matching bases. The sequence derives from a woman in her twenties or thirties with COVID-19, enrolled during active disease. The CDR3 nucleotides read TGCGCCAGCAGCTTGGGGCTAGCGATGAACACCGGGGAGCTGTTTTTT. This codes for CASSLGLAMNTGELFF.